This entry is about one T cell receptor (beta chain). Germline CDR1 reads SGHTA; CDR2 reads FQGNSA. This CDR3 region has 14 residues. V was clipped by 1 base and J by 5 bases, with 12 bases between them. Recruitment covered about two dozen US areas and drew participants whose ages spanned about 18 to 95 years. In Cohort 3, a recovered donor had either two negative PCRs, clearance, or symptom resolution. This specimen comes from a study of blood T cell repertoires in COVID-19. Study-level information: The study drew acute and convalescent COVID-19 samples from the United States, Italy and Spain.

The method was immunoSEQ multiplex PCR; TCRdb's version includes in-frame clones alone and lacks a portion of them. The sample includes more than 110,000 clones, more than 80% of them seen just once. V gene TRBV7-2 combines with J gene TRBJ2-7; possibly TRBD1 for D (6 bases). The receptor was isolated from a man aged 45-60 years who had recovered from COVID-19. Sequencing was performed on PBMCs or T cells enriched from blood (not recorded which). The CDR3 DNA is TGTGCCAGCAGCTTAGTGAATAGGGACAACGAGCAGTACTTC. Protein: CASSLVNRDNEQYF.